These 23 T cell receptor beta chains came from one sample sequenced in a study of OX40 agonist ivuxolimab in advanced cancers. The repertoire was sequenced with immunoSEQ multiplex PCR; TCRdb's copy has only in-frame clones and lacks some. This table has 120,000 or so clones, roughly nine tenths appearing once. Sample: CD4+ or CD8+ T cells sorted from blood, taken in a trial of the OX40 agonist ivuxolimab. Receptors originate from an adult with an advanced solid tumor such as melanoma, head and neck, liver or kidney cancer.

The genes are TRBV6-1 and TRBJ2-1; no clear D gene. The CDR3 is 15 residues long. Germline lookup yields CDR1 MNHNS and CDR2 SASEGT. V was trimmed by 4 bases and J by 0 bases, leaving 10 bases between them. This CDR3 reads CASSARQSSYNEQFF. CDR3 DNA sequence: TGTGCCAGCAGTGCCCGACAAAGCTCCTACAATGAGCAGTTCTTC.

The gene calls are TRBV19 and TRBJ1-5, with D possibly matching TRBD1 (6 bases). The germline V gene has CDR1 LNHDA and CDR2 SQIVND (reference sequence). This CDR3 is 16 amino acids long. Trimming removed 5 bases at V and 5 bases at J, with 19 bases between. The CDR3 sequence is CASSPRTGSGDQPQHF. For the CDR3, the DNA is TGTGCCAGTAGTCCCCGAACAGGGAGTGGCGATCAGCCCCAGCATTTT.

The V and J genes are TRBV28 and TRBJ1-5; 7 bases are a match to TRBD1. V shed 2 bases and J 2 bases; nucleotides not matched to a gene: 24. This CDR3 has 22 residues. Germline CDR1 MDHEN, CDR2 SYDVKM. The CDR3 nucleotides read TGTGCCAGCAGTTTAGGCCTTAGGGGTCGACAGGGTCTACTAAGTGGCAATCAGCCCCAGCATTTT. Its protein is CASSLGLRGRQGLLSGNQPQHF.

The chain has TRBV10-3 and TRBJ1-2, with D possibly being TRBD1 (5 bases). Germline V gene sequence: CDR1 ENHRY, CDR2 SYGVKD. Trimming stripped 0 bases from V and 1 base from J, with 6 bases between. The CDR3 has 14 residues. CDR3 loop: CAISESTVNYGYTF. The CDR3 DNA reads as TGTGCCATCAGTGAGTCGACAGTTAACTATGGCTACACCTTC.

The V gene is TRBV5-1, the J gene TRBJ2-2; the D is unclear. Trimming stripped 4 bases from V and 5 bases from J, with 18 bases between. The CDR3 spans 16 residues. CDR1 is SGHRS and CDR2 is YFSETQ in the germline V gene. In DNA form, the CDR3 reads TGCGCCAGCAGCCTTGCTGGTCCAGCAGGAACCGGGGAGCTGTTTTTT. It translates to CASSLAGPAGTGELFF.

The chain combines TRBV29-1 with TRBJ2-6; D perhaps matches TRBD1 (5 bases). The V gene lost 6 bases and the J gene lost 2 bases, with 5 bases spanning the gap. CDR1 and CDR2 from the germline V gene are SQVTM and ANQGSEA. The CDR3 length is 12 residues. The CDR3 here is CSVGPGANVLTF. CDR3 bases: TGCAGCGTGGGGCCTGGGGCCAACGTCCTGACTTTC.

The rearrangement links TRBV6-1 to TRBJ1-4; 8 bases are a match to TRBD1. This CDR3 is built from 15 residues. Germline trimming cut 3 bases from V and 6 bases from J; bases unmatched to any gene: 6. In germline, CDR1 is MNHNS, CDR2 SASEGT. The CDR3 here is CASSDFRGQDEKLFF. The CDR3 nucleotides read TGTGCCAGCAGTGACTTCAGGGGGCAGGATGAAAAACTGTTTTTT.

This clone has only a few counts. This chain uses TRBV29-1 with TRBJ1-1; D not certain. Trimming shortened V by 4 bases and J by 5 bases, and 14 bases separated the two germline ends. The CDR3 runs 13 residues. Germline CDR1 reads SQVTM; CDR2 reads ANQGSEA. The DNA of the CDR3 is TGCAGCGTTGGAGGAATAGGGAAAACTGAAGCTTTCTTT. The encoded protein is CSVGGIGKTEAFF. The complete variable domain, with remaining parts taken from reference TRBV29-1 and TRBJ1-1, reads SAVISQKPSRDICQRGTSLTIQCQVDSQVTMMFWYRQQPGQSLTLIATANQGSEATYESGFVIDKFPISRPNLTFSTLTVSNMSPEDSSIYLCSVGGIGKTEAFFGQGTRLTVV.

This clone was picked up one time. The CDR3 spells CASSPPGQGAQGEAFF. CDR3 DNA: TGTGCCAGCAGTCCGCCGGGACAGGGGGCGCAGGGTGAAGCTTTCTTT. The chain links TRBV28 to TRBJ1-1, with 12 bases matching TRBD1. With V trimmed by 5 bases and J by 7 bases, 11 bases remained unmatched. This CDR3 spans 16 amino acids. CDR1 is MDHEN and CDR2 is SYDVKM in the germline V gene. The complete variable domain, with remaining parts taken from reference TRBV28 and TRBJ1-1, reads DVKVTQSSRYLVKRTGEKVFLECVQDMDHENMFWYRQDPGLGLRLIYFSYDVKMKEKGDIPEGYSVSREKKERFSLILESASTNQTSMYLCASSPPGQGAQGEAFFGQGTRLTVV.

The chain links TRBV5-4 to TRBJ1-2, with TRBD1 identical over 7 bases. The CDR3 contains 17 residues. J lost 4 bases, V lost 4 bases, and 16 bases had no gene match. Germline V gives CDR1 SGHNT, CDR2 YYREEE (reference sequence). The CDR3 DNA reads TGTGCCAGCAGCCCGTTCGGGGTGACAGGGATCACCTATGGCTACACCTTC. Its protein product is CASSPFGVTGITYGYTF. Together with reference TRBV5-4 and TRBJ1-2, the CDR3 gives the full variable domain: ETGVTQSPTHLIKTRGQQVTLRCSSQSGHNTVSWYQQALGQGPQFIFQYYREEENGRGNFPPRFSGLQFPNYSSELNVNALELDDSALYLCASSPFGVTGITYGYTFGSGTRLTVV.

The chain links TRBV27 to TRBJ2-3; D gene uncertain. The length of the CDR3 is 14 residues. Germline CDR1 reads MNHEY; CDR2 reads SMNVEV (reference sequence). Trimming left V 2 bases short and J 0 bases short, with 6 bases between. The CDR3 nucleotides read TGTGCCAGCAGTTTAGGGCTGAGCACAGATACGCAGTATTTT. This codes for CASSLGLSTDTQYF.

V usage is TRBV19 and J usage is TRBJ1-2; D remains unclear. Germline V gene lookup returns CDR1 LNHDA and CDR2 SQIVND (reference sequence). V lost 0 bases, J lost 2 bases, and 16 bases lay in between. This CDR3 comprises 17 residues. The CDR3 protein is CASSIDTRKTVNYGYTF. The CDR3 nucleotides are TGTGCCAGTAGTATAGACACCCGCAAAACAGTCAACTATGGCTACACCTTC.

The V call is TRBV7-9, the J call TRBJ2-1, with D perhaps matching TRBD1 (6 bases). Looked up from germline, CDR1 is SEHNR and CDR2 is FQNEAQ (reference sequence). CDR3 length: 15 amino acids. The germline V and J ends were trimmed by 5 bases and 6 bases, with 17 bases remaining between them. The CDR3 nucleotides are TGTGCCAGCAGCATCCGCCGGGACATCGGCAATGAGCAGTTCTTC. This encodes CASSIRRDIGNEQFF.

The chain has TRBV19 and TRBJ1-5, with 7 bases identical to TRBD1. Germline trimming cut 5 bases from V and 7 bases from J; bases unmatched to any gene: 11. Looked up from germline, CDR1 is LNHDA and CDR2 is SQIVND (reference sequence). This CDR3 has 15 residues. The DNA of the CDR3 is TGTGCCAGTAGTTTTGGGGCAGGGGGTAGCCAGCCCCAGCATTTT. As protein: CASSFGAGGSQPQHF.

The chain combines TRBV6-5 with TRBJ2-7, with 7 positions matching TRBD1. Germline V CDR1 and CDR2: MNHEY, SVGAGI. The CDR3 consists of 15 residues. J was trimmed by 5 bases and V by 8 bases; bases with no gene match: 15. CDR3 bases: TGTGCCAGCGGGTCTACTAACAGGGGAACGAACGAGCAGTACTTC. This translates into CASGSTNRGTNEQYF.

The gene calls are TRBV27 and TRBJ2-1; 12 bases line up with TRBD2. This CDR3 spans 15 amino acids. In germline, CDR1 is MNHEY, CDR2 SMNVEV (reference sequence). J gave up 0 bases and V 6 bases, and 0 bases lay outside the gene matches. Here the CDR3 reads CASRGLAGSYNEQFF. The CDR3 coding sequence is TGTGCCAGCAGGGGACTAGCGGGCTCCTACAATGAGCAGTTCTTC.

This chain connects TRBV19 to TRBJ1-4, with D maybe TRBD1 (5 bases). Germline V gives CDR1 LNHDA, CDR2 SQIVND (reference sequence). This CDR3 comprises 15 residues. Between the trimmed V and J ends, which lost 7 bases and 5 bases, there was a span of 17 bases. CDR3 nucleotide sequence: TGTGCCAGTACCGGGGGTCTGGCGTCGAATGAAAAACTGTTTTTT. Amino acid sequence: CASTGGLASNEKLFF. The full variable domain, in which reference TRBV19 and TRBJ1-4 provide the parts outside the CDR3, is DGGITQSPKYLFRKEGQNVTLSCEQNLNHDAMYWYRQDPGQGLRLIYYSQIVNDFQKGDIAEGYSVSREKKESFPLTVTSAQKNPTAFYLCASTGGLASNEKLFFGSGTQLSVL.

The chain carries TRBV7-2 and TRBJ2-7, with D unresolved. Trimming removed 4 bases at V and 2 bases at J, with 12 bases between. The CDR3 runs 14 residues. CDR1 and CDR2 from the germline V gene are SGHTA and FQGNSA. CDR3 nucleotide sequence: TGTGCCAGCAGCTCCCTTTCGTCGACCTACGAGCAGTACTTC. It codes for CASSSLSSTYEQYF.

The CDR3 sequence is CASSTARGLGNTIYF. As DNA, the CDR3 is TGTGCCAGCAGCACAGCCAGGGGGCTGGGAAACACCATATATTTT. The V and J genes are TRBV7-2 and TRBJ1-3; 8 bases line up with TRBD1. Germline V gene sequence: CDR1 SGHTA, CDR2 FQGNSA. CDR3 length: 15 residues. Germline trimming cut 5 bases from V and 4 bases from J; bases unmatched to any gene: 7.

The chain is built from TRBV4-3 and TRBJ1-1; D not certain. This CDR3 region has 15 residues. Germline V gives CDR1 LGHNA, CDR2 YSLEER. The germline V and J ends were trimmed by 0 bases and 4 bases, with 12 bases remaining between them. CDR3 coding DNA: TGCGCCAGCAGCCAAGATTTTGAACGGGGCACTGAAGCTTTCTTT. This sequence encodes CASSQDFERGTEAFF.

V and J are TRBV5-1 and TRBJ2-5, with D possibly TRBD1 on 6 matching bases. The CDR3 is 13 residues long. Germline lookup yields CDR1 SGHRS and CDR2 YFSETQ. Trimming removed 7 bases from V and 4 bases from J, with 14 bases in between. In nucleotides, the CDR3 is TGCGCCAGCTCACGGGGCAGGGGAGAGACCCAGTACTTC. Translated: CASSRGRGETQYF.

The chain is built from TRBV7-2 and TRBJ2-5; 7 bases line up with TRBD1. CDR3 length: 16 amino acids. V lost 5 bases and J lost 4; bases outside the gene matches: 13. Per the germline V gene, CDR1 is SGHTA and CDR2 is FQGNSA. The CDR3 sequence: CASSPPDRDVGETQYF. DNA of the CDR3: TGTGCCAGCAGCCCACCCGACAGGGACGTCGGAGAGACCCAGTACTTC.

This chain joins TRBV12-5 and TRBJ1-1; maybe TRBD1 (5 bases). Trimming pared 6 bases from V and 1 base from J, leaving 6 bases between. In germline, CDR1 is LGHNT, CDR2 FRNRAP. CDR3 length equals 12 residues. CDR3 in DNA: TGTGCTAGTGGAGGGGAGAACACTGAAGCTTTCTTT. It specifies CASGGENTEAFF.